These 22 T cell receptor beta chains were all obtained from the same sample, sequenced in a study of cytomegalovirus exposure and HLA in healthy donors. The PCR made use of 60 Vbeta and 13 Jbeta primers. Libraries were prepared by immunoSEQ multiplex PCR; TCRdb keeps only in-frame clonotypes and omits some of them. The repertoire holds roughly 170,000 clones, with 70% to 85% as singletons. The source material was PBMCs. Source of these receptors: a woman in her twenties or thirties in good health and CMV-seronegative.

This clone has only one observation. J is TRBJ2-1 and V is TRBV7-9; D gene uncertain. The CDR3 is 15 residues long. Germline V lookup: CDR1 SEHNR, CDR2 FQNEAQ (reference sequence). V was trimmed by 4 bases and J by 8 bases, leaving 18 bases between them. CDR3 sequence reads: CASSSVGPPVDEQFF. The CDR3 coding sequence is TGTGCCAGCAGCTCAGTTGGCCCCCCCGTCGATGAGCAGTTCTTC. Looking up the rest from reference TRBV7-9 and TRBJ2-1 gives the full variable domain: DTGVSQNPRHKITKRGQNVTFRCDPISEHNRLYWYRQTLGQGPEFLTYFQNEAQLEKSRLLSDRFSAERPKGSFSTLEIQRTEQGDSAMYLCASSSVGPPVDEQFFGPGTRLTVL.

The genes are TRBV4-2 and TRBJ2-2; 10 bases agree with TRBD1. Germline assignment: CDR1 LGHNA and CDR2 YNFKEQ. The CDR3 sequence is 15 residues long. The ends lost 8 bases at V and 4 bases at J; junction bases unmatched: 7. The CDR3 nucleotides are TGTGCCAGCGCGAGACAGGGGGCGGTCACCGGGGAGCTGTTTTTT. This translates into CASARQGAVTGELFF.

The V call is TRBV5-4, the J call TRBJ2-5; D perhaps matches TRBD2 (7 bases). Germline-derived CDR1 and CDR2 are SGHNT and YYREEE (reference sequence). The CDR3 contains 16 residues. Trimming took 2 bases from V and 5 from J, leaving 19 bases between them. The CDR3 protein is CASSLFFRGGEETQYF. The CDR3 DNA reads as TGTGCCAGCAGCTTATTCTTTCGCGGGGGCGAGGAGACCCAGTACTTC. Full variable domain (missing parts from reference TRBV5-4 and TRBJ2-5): ETGVTQSPTHLIKTRGQQVTLRCSSQSGHNTVSWYQQALGQGPQFIFQYYREEENGRGNFPPRFSGLQFPNYSSELNVNALELDDSALYLCASSLFFRGGEETQYFGPGTRLLVL.

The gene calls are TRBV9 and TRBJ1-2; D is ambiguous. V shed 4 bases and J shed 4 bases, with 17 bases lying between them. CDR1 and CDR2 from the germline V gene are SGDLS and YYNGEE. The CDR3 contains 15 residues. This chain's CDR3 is CASSTSRGSGYGYTF. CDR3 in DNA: TGTGCCAGCAGCACGTCCCGGGGATCGGGCTATGGCTACACCTTC.

CDR3 sequence: CASSKRGELFF. CDR3 sequence (DNA): TGTGCCAGCAGCAAGAGAGGGGAGCTGTTTTTT. V and J are TRBV21-1 and TRBJ2-2; TRBD2, as called in the table, went unchecked against the DNA. TRBV21-1 constitutes a pseudogene. This CDR3 spans 11 amino acids.

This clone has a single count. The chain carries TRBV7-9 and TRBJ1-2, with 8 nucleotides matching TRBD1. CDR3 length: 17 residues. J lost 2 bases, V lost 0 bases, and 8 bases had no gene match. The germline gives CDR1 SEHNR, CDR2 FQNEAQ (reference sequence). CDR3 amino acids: CASSLADGQGYNYGYTF. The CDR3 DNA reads TGTGCCAGCAGCTTAGCGGATGGACAGGGTTACAACTATGGCTACACCTTC.

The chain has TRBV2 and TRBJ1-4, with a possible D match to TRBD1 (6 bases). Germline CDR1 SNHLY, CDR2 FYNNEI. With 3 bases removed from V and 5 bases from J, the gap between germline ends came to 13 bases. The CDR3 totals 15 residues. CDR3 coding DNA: TGTGCCAGCAGTGAGGCGGGGGCGCAGAATGAAAAACTGTTTTTT. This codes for CASSEAGAQNEKLFF.

The CDR3: CASSLRLAGFWGTDTQYF. CDR3 nucleotides: TGTGCCAGCAGCTTGAGACTAGCGGGATTCTGGGGCACAGATACGCAGTATTTT. This chain links TRBV5-4 with TRBJ2-3; 11 bases line up with TRBD2. This CDR3 spans 18 amino acids. The trim removed 1 base at V and 1 base at J, leaving 8 bases unmatched. CDR1 is SGHNT, CDR2 YYREEE, per germline (reference sequence). Full variable domain (rest looked up from reference TRBV5-4 and TRBJ2-3): ETGVTQSPTHLIKTRGQQVTLRCSSQSGHNTVSWYQQALGQGPQFIFQYYREEENGRGNFPPRFSGLQFPNYSSELNVNALELDDSALYLCASSLRLAGFWGTDTQYFGPGTRLTVL.

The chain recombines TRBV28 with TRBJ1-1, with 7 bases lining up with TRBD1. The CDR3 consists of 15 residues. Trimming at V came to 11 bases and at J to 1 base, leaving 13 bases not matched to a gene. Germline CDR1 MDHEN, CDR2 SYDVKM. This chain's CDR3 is CALSPGTETNTEAFF. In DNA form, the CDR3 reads TGTGCCCTAAGTCCCGGGACAGAAACGAACACTGAAGCTTTCTTT.

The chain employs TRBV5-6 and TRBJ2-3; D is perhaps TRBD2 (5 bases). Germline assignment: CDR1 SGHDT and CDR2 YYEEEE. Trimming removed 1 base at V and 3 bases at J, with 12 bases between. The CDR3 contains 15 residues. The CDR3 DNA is TGTGCCAGCAGCTTGATTCTAGCAAGTACAGATACGCAGTATTTT. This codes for CASSLILASTDTQYF.

The CDR3 nucleotides read TGTGCCAGCAGCTTTCCGGGACAGGAGAACACCGGGGAGCTGTTTTTT. It translates to CASSFPGQENTGELFF. V usage is TRBV7-8 and J usage is TRBJ2-2; 8 nucleotides align to TRBD1. This CDR3 has 16 residues. Germline V gene lookup returns CDR1 SGHVS and CDR2 FQNEAQ. With 3 bases clipped from V and 1 base from J, the junction kept 4 bases outside the gene matches.

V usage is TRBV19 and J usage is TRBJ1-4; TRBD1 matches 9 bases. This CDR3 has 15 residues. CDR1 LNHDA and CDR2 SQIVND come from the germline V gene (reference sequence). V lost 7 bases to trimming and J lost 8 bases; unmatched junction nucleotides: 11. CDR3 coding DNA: TGTGCCAGTATGCCCTTCGGGACAGGGAAAGAAAAACTGTTTTTT. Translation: CASMPFGTGKEKLFF.

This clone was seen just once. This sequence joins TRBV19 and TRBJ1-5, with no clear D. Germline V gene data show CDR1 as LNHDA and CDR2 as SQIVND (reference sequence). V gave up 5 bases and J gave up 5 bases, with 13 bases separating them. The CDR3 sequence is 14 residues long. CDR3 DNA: TGTGCCAGTAGTTCAGGCCACCCTTATCAGCCCCAGCATTTT. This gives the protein CASSSGHPYQPQHF.

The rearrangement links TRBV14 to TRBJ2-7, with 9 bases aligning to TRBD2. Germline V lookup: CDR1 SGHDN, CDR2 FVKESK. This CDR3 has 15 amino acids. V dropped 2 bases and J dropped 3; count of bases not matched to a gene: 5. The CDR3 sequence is CASSQRLAGNYEQYF. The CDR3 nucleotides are TGTGCCAGCAGCCAACGTCTAGCGGGGAACTACGAGCAGTACTTC.

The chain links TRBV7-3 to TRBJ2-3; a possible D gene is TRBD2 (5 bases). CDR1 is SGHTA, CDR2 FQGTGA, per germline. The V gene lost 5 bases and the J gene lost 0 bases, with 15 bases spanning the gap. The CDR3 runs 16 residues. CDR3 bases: TGTGCCAGCAGCCCGCCGGGGATATCTAGCACAGATACGCAGTATTTT. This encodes CASSPPGISSTDTQYF.

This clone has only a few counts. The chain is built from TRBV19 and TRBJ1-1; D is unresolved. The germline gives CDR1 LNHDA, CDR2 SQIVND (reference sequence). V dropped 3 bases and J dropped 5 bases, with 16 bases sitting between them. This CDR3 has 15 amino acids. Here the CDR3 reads CASSIVWSIITEAFF. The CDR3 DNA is TGTGCCAGTAGTATTGTTTGGAGCATTATAACTGAAGCTTTCTTT.

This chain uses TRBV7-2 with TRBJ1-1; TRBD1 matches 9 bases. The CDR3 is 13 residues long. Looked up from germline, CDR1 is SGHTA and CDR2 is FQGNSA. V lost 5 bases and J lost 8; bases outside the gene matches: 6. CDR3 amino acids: CASSDVTGGEAFF. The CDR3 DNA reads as TGTGCCAGCAGCGACGTTACAGGGGGCGAAGCTTTCTTT.

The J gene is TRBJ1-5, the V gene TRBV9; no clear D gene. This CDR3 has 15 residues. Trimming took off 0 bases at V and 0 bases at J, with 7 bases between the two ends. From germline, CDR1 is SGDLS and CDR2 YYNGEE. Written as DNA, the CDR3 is TGTGCCAGCAGCGTAGCCGGGGATAGCAATCAGCCCCAGCATTTT. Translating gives CASSVAGDSNQPQHF. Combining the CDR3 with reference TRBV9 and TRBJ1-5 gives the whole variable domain DSGVTQTPKHLITATGQRVTLRCSPRSGDLSVYWYQQSLDQGLQFLIQYYNGEERAKGNILERFSAQQFPDLHSELNLSSLELGDSALYFCASSVAGDSNQPQHFGDGTRLSIL.

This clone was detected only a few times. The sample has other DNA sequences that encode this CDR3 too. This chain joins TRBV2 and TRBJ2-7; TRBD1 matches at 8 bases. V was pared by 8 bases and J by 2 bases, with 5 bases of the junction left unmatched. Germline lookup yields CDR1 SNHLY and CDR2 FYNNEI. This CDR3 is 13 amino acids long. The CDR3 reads CASPWTGTYEQYF. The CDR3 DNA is TGTGCCAGCCCCTGGACAGGGACCTACGAGCAGTACTTC.

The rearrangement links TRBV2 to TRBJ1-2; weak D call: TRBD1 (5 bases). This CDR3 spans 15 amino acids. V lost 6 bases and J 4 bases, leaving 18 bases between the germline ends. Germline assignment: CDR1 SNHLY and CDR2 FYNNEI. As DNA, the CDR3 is TGTGCCAGCAGCCAAGGTCTGGGGCAAGGCTATGGCTACACCTTC. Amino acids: CASSQGLGQGYGYTF.

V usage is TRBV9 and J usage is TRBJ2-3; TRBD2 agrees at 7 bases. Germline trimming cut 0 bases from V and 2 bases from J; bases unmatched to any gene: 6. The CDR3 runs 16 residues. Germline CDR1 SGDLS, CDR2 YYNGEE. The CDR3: CASSVAQGGITDTQYF. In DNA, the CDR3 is TGTGCCAGCAGCGTAGCCCAGGGAGGGATCACAGATACGCAGTATTTT. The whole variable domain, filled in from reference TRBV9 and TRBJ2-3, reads DSGVTQTPKHLITATGQRVTLRCSPRSGDLSVYWYQQSLDQGLQFLIQYYNGEERAKGNILERFSAQQFPDLHSELNLSSLELGDSALYFCASSVAQGGITDTQYFGPGTRLTVL.

The CDR3 DNA reads as TGTGCCTGGAGTGAGACAGGGTATAGCAATCAGCCCCAGCATTTT. It translates to CAWSETGYSNQPQHF. The rearrangement links TRBV30 to TRBJ1-5; 7 positions match TRBD1. V was pared by 1 base and J by 0 bases, with 3 bases of the junction left unmatched. From germline, CDR1 is GTSNPN and CDR2 SVGIG (reference sequence). The CDR3 extends over 15 amino acids.